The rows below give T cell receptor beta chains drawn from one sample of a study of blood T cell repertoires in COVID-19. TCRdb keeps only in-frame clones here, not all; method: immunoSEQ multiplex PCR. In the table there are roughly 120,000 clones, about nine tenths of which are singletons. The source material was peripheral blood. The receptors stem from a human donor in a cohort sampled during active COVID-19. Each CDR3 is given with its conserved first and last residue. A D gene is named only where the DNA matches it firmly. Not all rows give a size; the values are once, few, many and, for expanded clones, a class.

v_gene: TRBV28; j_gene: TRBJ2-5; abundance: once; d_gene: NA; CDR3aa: CASSSPPPFRDLETQYF; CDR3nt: TGTGCCAGCAGTTCCCCGCCCCCTTTCAGGGATCTAGAGACCCAGTACTTC
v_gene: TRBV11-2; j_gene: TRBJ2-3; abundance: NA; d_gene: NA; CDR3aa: CASSLDPSDTQYF; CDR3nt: TGTGCCAGCAGCTTAGACCCCTCGGATACGCAGTATTTT
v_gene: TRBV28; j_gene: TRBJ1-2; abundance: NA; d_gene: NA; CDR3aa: CASRSSGEINGYTF; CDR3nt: TGTGCCAGCAGATCCTCGGGGGAAATAAATGGCTACACCTTC
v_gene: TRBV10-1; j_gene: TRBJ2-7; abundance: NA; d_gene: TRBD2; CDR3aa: CASSDGAGGPYEQYF; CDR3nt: TGCGCCAGCAGTGACGGAGCGGGAGGGCCCTACGAGCAGTACTTC
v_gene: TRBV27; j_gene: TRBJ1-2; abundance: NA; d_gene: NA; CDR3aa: CASSLSQGIQGYTF; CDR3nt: TGTGCCAGCAGTTTATCCCAGGGAATACAGGGCTACACCTTC
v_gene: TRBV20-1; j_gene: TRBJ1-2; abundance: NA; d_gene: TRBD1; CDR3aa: CSASDPGGNPRSSRYGYTF; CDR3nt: TGCAGTGCTAGTGACCCAGGGGGGAATCCCCGTTCGTCCCGCTATGGCTACACCTTC
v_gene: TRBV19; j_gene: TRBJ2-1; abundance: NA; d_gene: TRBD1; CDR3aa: CASSVTGEGNEQFF; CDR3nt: TGTGCCAGTAGTGTGACAGGGGAAGGCAATGAGCAGTTCTTC
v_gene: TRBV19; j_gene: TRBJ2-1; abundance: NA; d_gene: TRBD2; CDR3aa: CASSVGLGVVNEQFF; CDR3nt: TGTGCCAGTAGTGTGGGACTAGGGGTGGTCAATGAGCAGTTCTTC
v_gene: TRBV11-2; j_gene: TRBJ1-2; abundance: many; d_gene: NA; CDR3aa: CASSSIEGQRTGYTF; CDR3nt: TGTGCCAGCAGCTCAATAGAGGGACAACGCACGGGCTACACCTTC
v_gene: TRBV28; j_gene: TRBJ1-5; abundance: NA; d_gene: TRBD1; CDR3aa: CASSPTGINQPQHF; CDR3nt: TGTGCCAGCAGTCCGACAGGGATAAATCAGCCCCAGCATTTT
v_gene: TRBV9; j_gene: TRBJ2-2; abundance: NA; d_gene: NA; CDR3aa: CASSVRASENTGELFF; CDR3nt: TGTGCCAGCAGCGTAAGGGCTAGCGAGAACACCGGGGAGCTGTTTTTT
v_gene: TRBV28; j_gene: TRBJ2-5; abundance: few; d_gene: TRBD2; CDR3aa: CASSLYSGTETQYF; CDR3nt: TGTGCCAGCAGTTTATATAGCGGGACAGAGACCCAGTACTTC